The clone carrying this TCR beta chain was recorded a few times. What it binds is unknown. This record comes from a study of identical twins. Study-level findings and limits: Memory repertoires showed no such pattern, whereas abundant cord blood beta clonotypes carried fewer insertions.

From the 5' RACE reads, TCRdb called clonotypes with MiXCR, one entry per CDR3 protein. The table lists more than 1.5 million distinct CDR3 sequences, 25% to 35% of them singletons. Germline V gene sequence: CDR1 SNHLY, CDR2 FYNNEI. The CDR3 is 13 residues long. The V segment lost 7 bases and the J segment 9 bases; nucleotides outside the gene matches: 4. The origin of this receptor is a newborn girl in good health. Sequencing was done on a sample of cord blood. The J gene is TRBJ2-3, the V gene TRBV2; 13 positions match TRBD2. CDR3 sequence: CASKTSGGPTQYF. In nucleotides, the CDR3 is TGTGCCAGCAAGACTAGCGGGGGGCCCACGCAGTATTTT.